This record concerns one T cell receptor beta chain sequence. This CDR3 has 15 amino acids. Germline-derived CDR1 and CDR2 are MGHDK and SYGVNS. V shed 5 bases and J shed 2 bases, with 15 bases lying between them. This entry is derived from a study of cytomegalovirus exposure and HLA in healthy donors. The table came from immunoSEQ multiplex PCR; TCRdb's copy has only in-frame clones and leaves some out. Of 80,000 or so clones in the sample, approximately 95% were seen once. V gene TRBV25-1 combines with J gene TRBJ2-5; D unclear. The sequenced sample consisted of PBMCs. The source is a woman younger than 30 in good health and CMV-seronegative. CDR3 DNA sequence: TGTGCCAGCAGTACCCTATCCTCACTACAAGAGACCCAGTACTTC. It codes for CASSTLSSLQETQYF.